This T cell receptor beta chain was observed in a study of chemoradiotherapy in HPV16-positive cancers. This clone was picked up a small number of times. TCRdb keeps only in-frame clones here, not all; method: immunoSEQ multiplex PCR. Of around 3,600 clones in the sample, approximately 79% were seen once. This CDR3 comprises 18 residues. Germline lookup yields CDR1 MDHEN and CDR2 SYDVKM. Unmatched junction bases numbered 10, after V lost 5 bases and J lost 5 bases. The chain links TRBV28 to TRBJ2-2, with TRBD2 identical over 14 bases. The sequence was obtained from a human donor with HPV-associated anogenital cancer. This specimen was tumor tissue, taken from a patient who underwent chemoradiotherapy. In DNA, the CDR3 is TGTGCCAGCAGTCCCCCGGGACTAGCGGGAGAGATAACCGGGGAGCTGTTTTTT. This encodes CASSPPGLAGEITGELFF.